Sequencing of this TCR beta chain was carried out in a study of T cells in Graves' hyperthyroidism and ophthalmopathy. RNA transcripts gave rise to amplified TCR beta CDR3 regions. Carried out on the TCR CDR3, a first-round RT-PCR used the HTBI primer set. One entry per CDR3 protein, called by TCRdb with MiXCR from the multiplex PCR reads. The table lists hundreds of thousands of distinct CDR3 sequences, roughly 14% of them singletons, with 13% in the top ten. This CDR3 comprises 15 residues. The germline V gene has CDR1 KGHSH and CDR2 LQKENI. Trimming took 3 bases from V and 6 from J; bases not matched to a gene: 8. Only a few counts were recorded for this clonotype. Patients with ophthalmopathy all had a Clinical Activity Score of at least 3, a NOSPECS grade of at least 4 and duration under 3 months. PBMCs were sourced from more than 7.5 ml fresh peripheral blood.

The receptor was derived from a man between 18 and 35 years old with Graves' ophthalmopathy. The sequencing sample was made of blood. The chain recombines TRBV18 with TRBJ2-7; 10 bases are a match to TRBD2. This CDR3 reads CASSPPSGGAGEQYF. The CDR3, as DNA: TGTGCCAGCTCACCCCCGAGCGGGGGGGCGGGCGAGCAGTACTTC. The full variable domain, with the rest looked up from reference TRBV18 and TRBJ2-7, is NAGVMQNPRHLVRRRGQEARLRCSPMKGHSHVYWYRQLPEEGLKFMVYLQKENIIDESGMPKERFSAEFPKEGPSILRIQQVVRGDSAAYFCASSPPSGGAGEQYFGPGTRLTVT.